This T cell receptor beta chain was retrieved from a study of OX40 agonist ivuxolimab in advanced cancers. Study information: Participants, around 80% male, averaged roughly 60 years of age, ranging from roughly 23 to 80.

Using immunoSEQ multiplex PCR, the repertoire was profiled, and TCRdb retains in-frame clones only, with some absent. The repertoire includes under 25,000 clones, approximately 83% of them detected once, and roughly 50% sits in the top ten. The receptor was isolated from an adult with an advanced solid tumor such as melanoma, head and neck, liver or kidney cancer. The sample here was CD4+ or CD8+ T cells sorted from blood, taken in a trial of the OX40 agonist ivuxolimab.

In nucleotides, the CDR3 is TGCGCCAGCAGCCCCGTTTTTGGGCGGGAGCTGTTTTTT. Encoded protein: CASSPVFGRELFF. The chain joins TRBV10-1 to TRBJ2-2, with D uncertain. This CDR3 spans 13 amino acids. The germline gives CDR1 WNHNN, CDR2 SYGVQD (reference sequence). The V end lost 6 bases, the J end lost 9 bases, and 14 bases lay between the germline ends.